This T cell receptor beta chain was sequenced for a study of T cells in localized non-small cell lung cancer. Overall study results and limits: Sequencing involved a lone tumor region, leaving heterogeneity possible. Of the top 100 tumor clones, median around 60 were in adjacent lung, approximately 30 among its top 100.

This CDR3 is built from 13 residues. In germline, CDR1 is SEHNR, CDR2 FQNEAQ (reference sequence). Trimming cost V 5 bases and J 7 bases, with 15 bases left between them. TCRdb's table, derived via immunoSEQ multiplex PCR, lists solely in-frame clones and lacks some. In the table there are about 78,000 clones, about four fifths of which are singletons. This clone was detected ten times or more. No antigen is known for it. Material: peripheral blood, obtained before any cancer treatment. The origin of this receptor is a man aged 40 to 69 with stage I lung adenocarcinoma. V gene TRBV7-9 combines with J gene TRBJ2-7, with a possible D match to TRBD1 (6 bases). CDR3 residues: CASSRGQPWEQYF. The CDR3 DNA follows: TGTGCCAGCAGCAGAGGACAGCCCTGGGAGCAGTACTTC.